Presented here are 3 T cell receptor beta chains from one specimen sequenced in a study of blood T cell repertoires in COVID-19. Some clones are missing from TCRdb's copy, which holds only in-frame ones; the method was immunoSEQ multiplex PCR. The table shows just over 60,000 clones, with less than 85% occurring only once. The specimen was peripheral blood. All receptors come from a man in his 60s with acute or convalescent COVID-19.

This clone came up a few times. The J gene is TRBJ2-7, the V gene TRBV5-1; D may be TRBD1 (5 bases). The CDR3 loop spans 13 amino acids. V was trimmed by 2 bases and J by 6 bases, leaving 12 bases between them. Germline CDR1 and CDR2: SGHRS and YFSETQ. DNA for the CDR3: TGCGCCAGCAGCTTCCAAGGGGTCGGCGAGCAGTACTTC. Protein sequence: CASSFQGVGEQYF.

The chain is built from TRBV7-9 and TRBJ2-7; D is unclear. V gave up 0 bases and J gave up 7 bases, with 7 bases separating them. The CDR3 covers 12 residues. Germline CDR1 SEHNR, CDR2 FQNEAQ (reference sequence). CDR3 bases: TGTGCCAGCAGCTTAGCGCAGAATGAGCAGTACTTC. Amino acid sequence: CASSLAQNEQYF.

This sequence joins TRBV4-1 and TRBJ1-5; possible D gene TRBD1, 5 bases. Trimming took off 4 bases at V and 6 bases at J, with 16 bases between the two ends. There are 15 residues in the CDR3. The V gene's germline CDR1 is MGHRA and CDR2 YSYEKL. The CDR3 bases are TGCGCCAGCAGCCCTACAGGCGGCCCGGGTCAGCCCCAGCATTTT. Its translation is CASSPTGGPGQPQHF.